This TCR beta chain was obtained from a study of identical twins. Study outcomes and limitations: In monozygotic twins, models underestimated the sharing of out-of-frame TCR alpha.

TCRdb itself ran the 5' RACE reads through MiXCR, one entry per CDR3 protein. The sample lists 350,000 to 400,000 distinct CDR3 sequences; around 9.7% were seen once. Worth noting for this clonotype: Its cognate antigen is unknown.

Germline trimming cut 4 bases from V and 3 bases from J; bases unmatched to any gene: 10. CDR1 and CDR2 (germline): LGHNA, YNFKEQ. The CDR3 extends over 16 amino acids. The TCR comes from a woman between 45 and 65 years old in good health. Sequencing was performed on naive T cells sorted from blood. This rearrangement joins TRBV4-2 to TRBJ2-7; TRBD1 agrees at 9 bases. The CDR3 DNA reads TGTGCCAGCAGCCGAAGCCCGGGACAGGGTGGCTACGAGCAGTACTTC. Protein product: CASSRSPGQGGYEQYF.